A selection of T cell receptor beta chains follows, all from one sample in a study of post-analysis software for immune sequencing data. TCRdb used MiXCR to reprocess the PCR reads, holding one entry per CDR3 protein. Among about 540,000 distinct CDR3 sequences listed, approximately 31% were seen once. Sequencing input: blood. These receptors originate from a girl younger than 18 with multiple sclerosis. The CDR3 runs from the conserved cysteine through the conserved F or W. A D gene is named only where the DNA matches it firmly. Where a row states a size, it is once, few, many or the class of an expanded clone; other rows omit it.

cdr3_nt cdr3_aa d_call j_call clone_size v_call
TGCGCCAGCAGCTACTCACAGGGGACGGAGACCCAGTACTTC CASSYSQGTETQYF TRBD1 TRBJ2-5 . TRBV5-1
TGCAGTGCTAGAGATTATGCGGACAATGAGCAGTTCTTC CSARDYADNEQFF . TRBJ2-1 few TRBV20-1
TGCGCCAGCAGCTTGTGGGGACAAACCCAAGAGACCCAGTACTTC CASSLWGQTQETQYF . TRBJ2-5 . TRBV5-1
TGTGCCAGCGATAACACGGGGGGCAATGAGCAGTTCTTC CASDNTGGNEQFF TRBD2 TRBJ2-1 . TRBV25-1
TGTGCCAGCAGCTTAGCTCTCAGATCCTATGGCTACACCTTC CASSLALRSYGYTF . TRBJ1-2 few TRBV7-9
TGTGCCGGCAGTTACTCTTCTAACAGCCCCTATGGCTACACCTTC CAGSYSSNSPYGYTF . TRBJ1-2 . TRBV6-5
TGTGCCAGCAGTTACTTGGGGGACCCCACTCAGGGTACTGAAGCTTTCTTT CASSYLGDPTQGTEAFF . TRBJ1-1 . TRBV6-5
TGCGCCAGCAGCACGGACAGCACACAAGAGACCCAGTACTTC CASSTDSTQETQYF . TRBJ2-5 few TRBV5-1
TGTGCCAGAGCGGGAGGGCCTGATGAGCAGTTCTTC CARAGGPDEQFF TRBD2 TRBJ2-1 . TRBV2
TGCAGTGCTCGACTAGCGGGGGGGCATGAGACCCAGTACTTC CSARLAGGHETQYF TRBD2 TRBJ2-5 . TRBV20-1
TGTGCCAGCAGTCCCGAGGGATACTATGGCTACACCTTC CASSPEGYYGYTF . TRBJ1-2 . TRBV27
TGCAGTGCTAGTCACCGGGACAGGGGATCGGAGGCCCAGTACTTC CSASHRDRGSEAQYF TRBD1 TRBJ2-5 . TRBV20-1
TGTGCCAGCAGGGGACAGGGGCATCAGCCCCAGCATTTT CASRGQGHQPQHF TRBD1 TRBJ1-5 . TRBV12-3/TRBV12-4
TGTGCCACCAGCAGAGTAGCCGGGACACTCAGCAATCAGCCCCAGCATTTT CATSRVAGTLSNQPQHF . TRBJ1-5 . TRBV15
TGTGCCAGCAGATTATTGGCGTTACCCGGGGACATCGAGATAAACTATGGCTACACCTTC CASRLLALPGDIEINYGYTF . TRBJ1-2 . TRBV6-5
TGCAGTGCTAGGGGACAGCATACGCAGTATTTT CSARGQHTQYF TRBD1 TRBJ2-3 . TRBV20-1
TGTGCCAGCAGTAACCGGATGGATACGCAGTATTTT CASSNRMDTQYF . TRBJ2-3 . TRBV27
TGTGCCAGCAGCTTCTCGCTAGCGGGGAGCCGCTCCTACAATGAGCAGTTCTTC CASSFSLAGSRSYNEQFF TRBD2 TRBJ2-1 . TRBV7-2
TGTGCCACCAGCAGGCAGGGAGGCGACTATGGCTACACCTTC CATSRQGGDYGYTF . TRBJ1-2 . TRBV15
TGTGCCAGCCGTCTACGCGCGGCAGGGGGCGAACAGTACTTC CASRLRAAGGEQYF TRBD1 TRBJ2-7 . TRBV6-2/TRBV6-3
TGCAGCGTTGACTATGGCTACACCTTC CSVDYGYTF . TRBJ1-2 many TRBV29-1
TGTGCCAGCAGCTCGGGGATAGGGTTAACACCCCTCCACTTT CASSSGIGLTPLHF . TRBJ1-6 . TRBV7-8
TGTGCCATCAGTGAGACCCGAGGGGGATTCCAGTACTTC CAISETRGGFQYF . TRBJ2-7 . TRBV10-3
TGTGCCAGTAGTACCCATATCCTCGGACAGCAAGAGACCCAGTACTTC CASSTHILGQQETQYF . TRBJ2-5 . TRBV19
TGTGCCAGCAGTTATCCAGGACAGGCTCAAGAGACCCAGTACTTC CASSYPGQAQETQYF TRBD1 TRBJ2-5 . TRBV6-6
TGCAGTGCTATGGACAGGGGGAGGTATGGCTACACCTTC CSAMDRGRYGYTF TRBD1 TRBJ1-2 . TRBV20-1
TGCAGTGCTAGCCCACTAGCGGGGGGCCCCGGAGATACGCAGTATTTT CSASPLAGGPGDTQYF TRBD2 TRBJ2-3 few TRBV20-1
TGCGCCAGCAGCTTGGGCAGGGGAGGCGACGAGCAGTACTTC CASSLGRGGDEQYF . TRBJ2-7 . TRBV5-1
TGTGCCAGCAGCGAAAAGGCGGGGGGCAGGGATACGCAGTATTTT CASSEKAGGRDTQYF TRBD2 TRBJ2-3 . TRBV14
TGTGCCAGCAGTTTTGCGGGGGGAGAGACCCAGTACTTC CASSFAGGETQYF TRBD2 TRBJ2-5 . TRBV27
TGTGCCAGCAGTAGCGGGGGGGCCGAAGAGACCCAGTACTTC CASSSGGAEETQYF TRBD2 TRBJ2-5 . TRBV2
TGCAGTGCTAGAGATCGGGGATTGACGACAGATACGCAGTATTTT CSARDRGLTTDTQYF . TRBJ2-3 . TRBV20-1
TGTGCCAGCAGCTCCCTCAAATTTGAGAGGGGGCGATTTACAGATACGCAGTATTTT CASSSLKFERGRFTDTQYF TRBD1 TRBJ2-3 . TRBV7-2
TGCAGTGCTAGGGTACAACGGGACAACCTGGGGGAGCAGTACTTC CSARVQRDNLGEQYF . TRBJ2-7 few TRBV20-1